These T cell receptor beta chains were read from a single sample in a study of OX40 agonist ivuxolimab in advanced cancers. Profiling relied on immunoSEQ multiplex PCR, and the TCRdb table lists in-frame clones only, not all of them. The table lists about 100,000 clones, 85% to 95% of them singletons. Sequenced material: CD4+ or CD8+ T cells sorted from blood, taken in a trial of the OX40 agonist ivuxolimab. The receptor set was obtained from an adult with an advanced solid tumor such as melanoma, head and neck, liver or kidney cancer. CDR3s include the opening cysteine and the closing phenylalanine or tryptophan. A D gene is named only where the DNA matches it firmly. Size is stated for part of the rows, as once, few or many counts, or as a class when the clone is expanded.

D | size | J | V | CDR3 | DNA
NA | few | TRBJ1-1 | TRBV11-3 | CASSLLSGNTEAFF | TGTGCCAGCAGCTTACTCAGCGGGAACACTGAAGCTTTCTTT
NA | NA | TRBJ2-1 | TRBV10-3 | CAIDSGTSYNEQFF | TGTGCCATCGATAGCGGAACCTCCTACAATGAGCAGTTCTTC
NA | NA | TRBJ2-3 | TRBV14 | CASSQDLVSDTQYF | TGTGCCAGCAGCCAAGATCTCGTGTCCGATACGCAGTATTTT
TRBD2 | NA | TRBJ2-3 | TRBV29-1 | CSVEGLAGVTDTQYF | TGCAGCGTTGAGGGACTAGCGGGAGTCACAGATACGCAGTATTTT
NA | NA | TRBJ1-1 | TRBV29-1 | CSVVADTEAFF | TGCAGCGTTGTGGCAGACACTGAAGCTTTCTTT
NA | few | TRBJ1-5 | TRBV18 | CASSPPDQPQHF | TGTGCCAGCTCACCACCGGACCAGCCCCAGCATTTT
NA | NA | TRBJ1-2 | TRBV28 | CASSETPGDYGYTF | TGTGCCAGCAGTGAGACCCCAGGGGACTATGGCTACACCTTC
TRBD1 | NA | TRBJ2-7 | TRBV19 | CASSWKGTGAYEQYF | TGTGCCAGTAGTTGGAAGGGGACAGGGGCCTACGAGCAGTACTTC
TRBD2 | NA | TRBJ2-1 | TRBV10-2 | CASSDRGLAGVYNEQFF | TGCGCCAGCAGTGATAGAGGACTAGCGGGAGTGTACAATGAGCAGTTCTTC
TRBD1 | few | TRBJ2-7 | TRBV6-6 | CASSTGGRYEQYF | TGTGCCAGCAGTACAGGGGGGCGGTACGAGCAGTACTTC
NA | NA | TRBJ2-7 | TRBV27 | CAIKGGPAPYEQYF | TGTGCCATTAAAGGTGGCCCAGCACCCTACGAGCAGTACTTC
NA | NA | TRBJ1-1 | TRBV9 | CASSVNFVQTEAFF | TGTGCCAGCAGCGTTAATTTCGTACAAACTGAAGCTTTCTTT
TRBD2 | NA | TRBJ2-7 | TRBV9 | CASSPGLAGLEQYF | TGTGCCAGCTCCCCGGGACTAGCGGGATTGGAGCAGTACTTC
TRBD1 | NA | TRBJ1-3 | TRBV5-4 | CASTEQGARGNTIYF | TGTGCCAGCACCGAACAGGGGGCGCGGGGAAACACCATATATTTT
NA | NA | TRBJ2-5 | TRBV14 | CASSPAMTEETQYF | TGTGCCAGCAGCCCAGCAATGACAGAAGAGACCCAGTACTTC
TRBD1 | NA | TRBJ2-7 | TRBV9 | CASSALGQGADEQYF | TGTGCCAGCAGCGCCTTGGGACAGGGGGCTGACGAGCAGTACTTC
NA | NA | TRBJ1-3 | TRBV6-8 | CASSYSIRTSNSGNTIYF | TGTGCCAGCAGTTACTCGATAAGAACCTCAAACTCTGGAAACACCATATATTTT
NA | NA | TRBJ2-1 | TRBV28 | CASSLAGTRNEQFF | TGTGCCAGCAGTTTGGCTGGGACTCGTAATGAGCAGTTCTTC
TRBD1 | NA | TRBJ1-2 | TRBV28 | CASSRIDRGRGYTF | TGTGCCAGCAGTCGCATAGACAGGGGGCGAGGCTACACCTTC
NA | NA | TRBJ1-1 | TRBV11-2 | CASSLRGGNTEAFF | TGTGCCAGCAGCTTAAGGGGGGGAAACACTGAAGCTTTCTTT
NA | NA | TRBJ1-1 | TRBV25-1 | CASSPRGRTEAFF | TGTGCCAGCAGTCCCCGGGGGAGGACTGAAGCTTTCTTT
TRBD2 | NA | TRBJ2-5 | TRBV9 | CASSVQSGSWGTQYF | TGTGCCAGCAGCGTACAGAGCGGGAGCTGGGGGACCCAGTACTTC
TRBD2 | NA | TRBJ2-1 | TRBV2 | CASSAIRTSGSYNEQFF | TGTGCCAGCAGCGCGATCCGGACTAGCGGGAGCTACAATGAGCAGTTCTTC
NA | NA | TRBJ2-1 | TRBV6-4 | CASSELWRQEQFF | TGTGCCAGCAGTGAATTGTGGAGGCAGGAGCAGTTCTTC
TRBD2 | NA | TRBJ2-3 | TRBV18 | CASSRNTGLAGADTQYF | TGTGCCAGCTCACGAAACACCGGGCTAGCGGGAGCGGATACGCAGTATTTT
NA | NA | TRBJ2-3 | TRBV28 | CASSFSGYIGTDTQYF | TGTGCCAGCAGTTTCTCGGGTTATATTGGAACAGATACGCAGTATTTT
TRBD2 | NA | TRBJ2-7 | TRBV7-2 | CASSSTGLVFQGEQYF | TGTGCCAGCAGCTCCACCGGACTAGTTTTCCAGGGCGAGCAGTACTTC
NA | NA | TRBJ1-1 | TRBV5-1 | CASSLVPDPNTEAFF | TGCGCCAGCAGCTTGGTTCCGGACCCGAACACTGAAGCTTTCTTT
NA | NA | TRBJ2-7 | TRBV19 | CASNMGGASNEQYF | TGTGCCAGTAATATGGGGGGGGCGAGTAACGAGCAGTACTTC
TRBD2 | once | TRBJ2-2 | TRBV7-3 | CASSSAGGNTGELFF | TGTGCCAGCAGCTCAGCGGGAGGGAACACCGGGGAGCTGTTTTTT
TRBD1 | NA | TRBJ2-2 | TRBV15 | CATSRGVRDRAPGELFF | TGTGCCACCAGCAGGGGGGTAAGGGACAGGGCTCCCGGGGAGCTGTTTTTT
TRBD2 | NA | TRBJ2-7 | TRBV5-8 | CASSLVAGATYEQYF | TGTGCCAGCAGCTTGGTAGCGGGAGCGACCTACGAGCAGTACTTC
NA | NA | TRBJ1-3 | TRBV27 | CASSPGTYPSGNTIYF | TGTGCCAGCAGCCCGGGAACTTACCCCTCTGGAAACACCATATATTTT
NA | NA | TRBJ1-5 | TRBV19 | CASSFIPRSTSNQPQHF | TGTGCCAGTAGTTTTATTCCCAGGTCGACGAGCAATCAGCCCCAGCATTTT
NA | NA | TRBJ1-1 | TRBV4-2 | CASSQAGTGAEAFF | TGTGCCAGCAGCCAAGCCGGGACTGGTGCGGAAGCTTTCTTT
NA | NA | TRBJ2-7 | TRBV4-3 | CASSQDRRGSYEQYF | TGCGCCAGCAGCCAAGATCGGAGGGGGAGTTACGAGCAGTACTTC
NA | NA | TRBJ1-1 | TRBV5-1 | CASRLSSSRQNTEAFF | TGCGCCAGCAGACTCTCATCGTCCCGGCAGAACACTGAAGCTTTCTTT
NA | few | TRBJ1-5 | TRBV28 | CASSKLEGLGNQPQHF | TGTGCCAGCAGTAAACTTGAGGGTTTGGGCAATCAGCCCCAGCATTTT
NA | NA | TRBJ1-5 | TRBV15 | CATSRVNSPNQPQHF | TGTGCCACCAGCAGAGTAAACAGTCCAAATCAGCCCCAGCATTTT